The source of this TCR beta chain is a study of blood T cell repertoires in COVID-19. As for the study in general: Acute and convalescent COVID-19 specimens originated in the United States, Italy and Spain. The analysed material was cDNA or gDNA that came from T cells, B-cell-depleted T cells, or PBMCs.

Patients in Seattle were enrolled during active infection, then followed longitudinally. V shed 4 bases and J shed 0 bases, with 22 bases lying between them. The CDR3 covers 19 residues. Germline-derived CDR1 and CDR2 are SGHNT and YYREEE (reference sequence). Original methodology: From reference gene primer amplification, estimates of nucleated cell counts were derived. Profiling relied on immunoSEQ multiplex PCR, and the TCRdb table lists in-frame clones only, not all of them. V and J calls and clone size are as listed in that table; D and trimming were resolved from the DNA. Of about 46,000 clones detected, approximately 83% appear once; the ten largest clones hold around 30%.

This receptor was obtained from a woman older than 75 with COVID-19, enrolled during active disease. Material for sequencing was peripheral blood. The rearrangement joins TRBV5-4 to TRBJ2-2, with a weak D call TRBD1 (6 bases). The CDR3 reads CASSPAPIQGFANTGELFF. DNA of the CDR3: TGTGCCAGCAGCCCAGCTCCAATCCAGGGGTTCGCGAACACCGGGGAGCTGTTTTTT.